This is a list of T cell receptor beta chains from one sample in a study of cytomegalovirus exposure and HLA in healthy donors. Libraries were prepared by immunoSEQ multiplex PCR; TCRdb keeps only in-frame clonotypes and omits some of them. The sample holds over 150,000 clones, roughly nine tenths seen once. Source material: PBMCs. These receptors were taken from a girl less than two years old in good health and CMV-seronegative. Each CDR3 is given with its conserved first and last residue. The D gene is left open where the match is weak. A row's size may be missing; if present it is once, few, many or a size class.

D	V	J	size	CDR3	DNA
NA	TRBV7-9	TRBJ1-3	NA	CASSLTSGNTIYF	TGTGCCAGCAGCTTGACTTCCGGAAACACCATATATTTT
NA	TRBV30	TRBJ1-1	NA	CAWSGGGSTGGNTEAFF	TGTGCCTGGAGTGGGGGTGGATCGACAGGCGGGAACACTGAAGCTTTCTTT
TRBD2	TRBV10-2	TRBJ2-7	NA	CASSLGGFGYEQYF	TGCGCCAGCAGCCTCGGGGGGTTCGGGTACGAGCAGTACTTC
NA	TRBV29-1	TRBJ1-1	NA	CSVERRVVNTEAFF	TGCAGCGTTGAACGGAGAGTAGTGAACACTGAAGCTTTCTTT
NA	TRBV7-2	TRBJ2-2	NA	CASSFANTGELFF	TGTGCCAGCAGCTTCGCGAACACCGGGGAGCTGTTTTTT
NA	TRBV6-4	TRBJ1-6	NA	CASSGTGFSSYNSPLHF	TGTGCCAGCAGTGGGACGGGATTTAGCTCCTATAATTCACCCCTCCACTTT
NA	TRBV11-1	TRBJ1-2	NA	CASSSGQLYGYTF	TGTGCCAGCAGCTCGGGACAATTGTATGGCTACACCTTC
NA	TRBV4-2	TRBJ2-5	NA	CASSQDKAFRGGETQYF	TGTGCCAGCAGCCAAGATAAGGCGTTTAGGGGAGGAGAGACCCAGTACTTC
TRBD1	TRBV5-4	TRBJ2-5	NA	CASTIITGVEETQYF	TGTGCCAGCACCATCATAACAGGGGTGGAAGAGACCCAGTACTTC
TRBD2	TRBV18	TRBJ2-6	once	CASSLRLADDSGANVLTF	TGTGCCAGCTCACTCCGACTAGCGGACGACTCTGGGGCCAACGTCCTGACTTTC